Below, 23 T cell receptor beta chains from the same sample are listed, as sequenced in a study of blood T cell repertoires in COVID-19. Here immunoSEQ multiplex PCR was the method, and the copy in TCRdb shows in-frame clones only, minus some. The table shows under 450,000 clones, with approximately 86% occurring only once. The source material was peripheral blood. These receptors originate from a woman aged 55-70 years with COVID-19, enrolled during active disease.

In its sample, this clone was seen once. V usage is TRBV6-1 and J usage is TRBJ2-1; 13 bases agree with TRBD2. The CDR3 extends over 20 amino acids. Germline V gene lookup returns CDR1 MNHNS and CDR2 SASEGT. The V and J ends lost 4 bases and 0 bases, in that order; junction bases with no gene match: 12. The DNA for the CDR3 is TGTGCCAGCAGTGCCTCTTGGGCACTAGCGGGGGGGAGCTCCTACAATGAGCAGTTCTTC. Translated, it gives CASSASWALAGGSSYNEQFF.

The chain combines TRBV27 with TRBJ1-1; D is unclear. The CDR3 loop spans 14 amino acids. Germline V gene data show CDR1 as MNHEY and CDR2 as SMNVEV (reference sequence). Trimming left V 8 bases short and J 1 base short, with 14 bases between. CDR3 DNA: TGTGCCAGCGATTCCCGGGTGACGAACACTGAAGCTTTCTTT. It yields the protein CASDSRVTNTEAFF.

The chain carries TRBV30 and TRBJ2-1; 10 bases agree with TRBD2. Trimming took 0 bases from V and 7 from J; bases not matched to a gene: 6. The CDR3 contains 15 residues. In germline, CDR1 is GTSNPN, CDR2 SVGIG (reference sequence). DNA for the CDR3: TGTGCCTGGAGTGTACCACTAGCGGGGTTGAATGAGCAGTTCTTC. This codes for CAWSVPLAGLNEQFF.

The gene calls are TRBV19 and TRBJ2-5; the D gene is possibly TRBD1 (5 bases). CDR1 and CDR2 from the germline V gene are LNHDA and SQIVND (reference sequence). V lost 3 bases to trimming and J lost 2 bases, with 13 bases between them. This CDR3 has 15 residues. The CDR3 here is CASSIVVGLQETQYF. For the CDR3, the DNA is TGTGCCAGTAGTATCGTAGTGGGGCTTCAAGAGACCCAGTACTTC. Full variable domain (missing parts from reference TRBV19 and TRBJ2-5): DGGITQSPKYLFRKEGQNVTLSCEQNLNHDAMYWYRQDPGQGLRLIYYSQIVNDFQKGDIAEGYSVSREKKESFPLTVTSAQKNPTAFYLCASSIVVGLQETQYFGPGTRLLVL.

V is TRBV30 and J is TRBJ1-5; D possibly corresponds to TRBD1 (6 bases). With 4 bases removed from V and 4 bases from J, the gap between germline ends came to 11 bases. The germline V gene has CDR1 GTSNPN and CDR2 SVGIG (reference sequence). This CDR3 comprises 13 residues. CDR3 residues: CAWNPGQNQPQHF. The CDR3 DNA is TGTGCCTGGAACCCGGGACAAAATCAGCCCCAGCATTTT. Drawing the rest from reference TRBV30 and TRBJ1-5, the complete variable domain is SQTIHQWPATLVQPVGSPLSLECTVEGTSNPNLYWYRQAAGRGLQLLFYSVGIGQISSEVPQNLSASRPQDRQFILSSKKLLLSDSGFYLCAWNPGQNQPQHFGDGTRLSIL.

CDR3: CASQDLAGGNNEQFF. The CDR3 nucleotides read TGTGCCAGCCAAGACTTAGCGGGGGGGAACAATGAGCAGTTCTTC. The chain couples TRBV6-5 to TRBJ2-1; 11 nucleotides agree with TRBD2. Trimming at V came to 8 bases and at J to 5 bases, leaving 8 bases not matched to a gene. The germline V gene has CDR1 MNHEY and CDR2 SVGAGI. This CDR3 has 15 residues.

The CDR3 nucleotides are TGTGCCTGGAGTGTACTGGATGAAAAACTGTTTTTT. Amino acids: CAWSVLDEKLFF. The chain uses TRBV30 and TRBJ1-4; D remains ambiguous. CDR3 size: 12 residues. The germline V gene encodes CDR1 GTSNPN and CDR2 SVGIG (reference sequence). V was clipped by 0 bases and J by 6 bases, with 5 bases between them. Together with reference TRBV30 and TRBJ1-4, the CDR3 gives the full variable domain: SQTIHQWPATLVQPVGSPLSLECTVEGTSNPNLYWYRQAAGRGLQLLFYSVGIGQISSEVPQNLSASRPQDRQFILSSKKLLLSDSGFYLCAWSVLDEKLFFGSGTQLSVL.

V and J are TRBV5-1 and TRBJ2-3; 9 positions match TRBD1. The CDR3 is 15 amino acids. With 4 bases clipped from V and 3 bases from J, the junction kept 6 bases outside the gene matches. Looked up from germline, CDR1 is SGHRS and CDR2 is YFSETQ. CDR3 DNA sequence: TGCGCCAGCAGCCAGGGACAGGGTCTAACAGATACGCAGTATTTT. Protein product: CASSQGQGLTDTQYF.

The chain recombines TRBV29-1 with TRBJ1-1; 7 nucleotides agree with TRBD1. V gave up 6 bases and J gave up 7 bases; unmatched junction bases: 2. Germline V lookup: CDR1 SQVTM, CDR2 ANQGSEA. This CDR3 is 10 amino acids long. CDR3 bases: TGCAGCGTACGGACAGGTGAAGCTTTCTTT. It encodes CSVRTGEAFF.

This clone was recorded a few times. Here the CDR3 DNA reads TGTGCCAGCAGCTTACAGGGGGCACGAGAGGGCTACACCTTC. Residues: CASSLQGAREGYTF. This chain uses TRBV7-2 with TRBJ1-2; 8 bases are shared with TRBD1. The CDR3 extends over 14 amino acids. Germline loops: CDR1 SGHTA, CDR2 FQGNSA. The J segment lost 8 bases and the V segment lost 2 bases, leaving 7 bases of the junction unmatched. Using reference TRBV7-2 and TRBJ1-2 for the parts outside the CDR3, the full variable domain is GAGVSQSPSNKVTEKGKDVELRCDPISGHTALYWYRQSLGQGLEFLIYFQGNSAPDKSGLPSDRFSAERTGGSVSTLTIQRTQQEDSAVYLCASSLQGAREGYTFGSGTRLTVV.

The rearrangement links TRBV7-2 to TRBJ2-7; 8 bases match TRBD1. V gave up 0 bases and J gave up 1 base; unmatched junction bases: 2. Germline assignment: CDR1 SGHTA and CDR2 FQGNSA. The CDR3 is made up of 15 amino acids. CDR3 amino acids: CASSLAGTGSYEQYF. Written as DNA, the CDR3 is TGTGCCAGCAGCTTAGCCGGGACAGGTTCCTACGAGCAGTACTTC. The variable domain in full, completed from reference TRBV7-2 and TRBJ2-7, reads GAGVSQSPSNKVTEKGKDVELRCDPISGHTALYWYRQSLGQGLEFLIYFQGNSAPDKSGLPSDRFSAERTGGSVSTLTIQRTQQEDSAVYLCASSLAGTGSYEQYFGPGTRLTVT.

The chain employs TRBV3-1 (or the pseudogene TRBV3-2) and TRBJ2-5, with 10 positions matching TRBD2. J lost 5 bases, V lost 3 bases, and 6 bases had no gene match. Germline values: CDR1 LGHDT, CDR2 YNNKEL (reference sequence). The length of the CDR3 is 15 residues. CDR3 sequence (DNA): TGTGCCAGCAGCCAGGGAAGCGGGGGGGCCGAGACCCAGTACTTC. It codes for CASSQGSGGAETQYF.

V usage is TRBV2 and J usage is TRBJ1-5, with D unclear. V gave up 3 bases and J gave up 8 bases, with 17 bases separating them. The CDR3 loop spans 15 amino acids. Germline V gene lookup returns CDR1 SNHLY and CDR2 FYNNEI. Here the CDR3 reads CASSEDSLYGKPQHF. The CDR3 nucleotides read TGTGCCAGCAGTGAGGACTCCCTCTATGGGAAGCCCCAGCATTTT. Supplemented by reference TRBV2 and TRBJ1-5, the full variable domain reads EPEVTQTPSHQVTQMGQEVILRCVPISNHLYFYWYRQILGQKVEFLVSFYNNEISEKSEIFDDQFSVERPDGSNFTLKIRSTKLEDSAMYFCASSEDSLYGKPQHFGDGTRLSIL.

This sequence joins TRBV2 and TRBJ2-1; perhaps TRBD2 as D (5 bases). Germline assignment: CDR1 SNHLY and CDR2 FYNNEI. The CDR3 spans 13 residues. The V end was cut by 3 bases, the J end by 4 bases, with 7 bases between. The CDR3 coding sequence is TGTGCCAGCAGTGACAGGACTTACAATGAGCAGTTCTTC. It encodes CASSDRTYNEQFF.

The chain links TRBV18 to TRBJ2-4, with TRBD2 matching 8 bases. The ends lost 3 bases at V and 0 bases at J; junction bases unmatched: 7. Germline V gives CDR1 KGHSH, CDR2 LQKENI. The CDR3 consists of 17 residues. Here the CDR3 reads CASSPSGGGIAKNIQYF. The CDR3 DNA is TGTGCCAGCTCACCCTCGGGCGGGGGGATAGCCAAAAACATTCAGTACTTC. Full variable domain (outside the CDR3, taken from reference TRBV18 and TRBJ2-4): NAGVMQNPRHLVRRRGQEARLRCSPMKGHSHVYWYRQLPEEGLKFMVYLQKENIIDESGMPKERFSAEFPKEGPSILRIQQVVRGDSAAYFCASSPSGGGIAKNIQYFGAGTRLSVL.

This rearrangement joins TRBV5-1 to TRBJ1-1; D not certain. CDR1 and CDR2 from the germline V gene are SGHRS and YFSETQ. The CDR3 is made up of 13 amino acids. V lost 4 bases and J 5 bases, leaving 12 bases between the germline ends. Written as DNA, the CDR3 is TGCGCCAGCAGCCGTATCCAGGAAACTGAAGCTTTCTTT. It encodes CASSRIQETEAFF.

The V and J genes are TRBV14 and TRBJ1-2, with 8 bases matching TRBD1. Losses at the gene ends were 1 base for V and 5 bases for J; bases not matched to a gene: 0. The CDR3 spans 13 residues. Germline CDR1 SGHDN, CDR2 FVKESK. CDR3 coding DNA: TGTGCCAGCAGCCAAGGGACAGGGTATGGCTACACCTTC. It is translated as CASSQGTGYGYTF.

The J gene is TRBJ1-1, the V gene TRBV3-1 (or the pseudogene TRBV3-2); 8 bases align to TRBD1. Germline V lookup: CDR1 LGHDT, CDR2 YNNKEL (reference sequence). CDR3 size: 16 residues. V lost 4 bases, J lost 0 bases, and 7 bases stayed unmatched. The CDR3 nucleotides read TGTGCCAGCAGCCTTGGGACAGGCGAAATGAACACTGAAGCTTTCTTT. It specifies CASSLGTGEMNTEAFF.

The chain combines TRBV19 with TRBJ2-1, with 11 bases fitting TRBD2. Per the germline V gene, CDR1 is LNHDA and CDR2 is SQIVND (reference sequence). The V gene end was trimmed by 2 bases and the J gene end by 7 bases; junction bases not matched to a gene: 7. The CDR3 length is 16 residues. The CDR3 sequence: CASSIRLAGRSNEQFF. Here the CDR3 DNA reads TGTGCCAGTAGTATAAGACTAGCGGGGAGATCTAATGAGCAGTTCTTC.

This chain joins TRBV18 and TRBJ1-1; the D gene is possibly TRBD1 (5 bases). V lost 5 bases to trimming and J lost 2 bases, with 15 bases between them. The V gene's germline CDR1 is KGHSH and CDR2 LQKENI. CDR3 length: 15 residues. The CDR3 sequence is CASSSRQTVNTEAFF. DNA for the CDR3: TGTGCCAGCTCATCGCGACAGACAGTTAACACTGAAGCTTTCTTT.

The chain recombines TRBV13 with TRBJ1-1; TRBD1 matches at 9 bases. The germline V gene has CDR1 PRHDT and CDR2 FYEKMQ (reference sequence). This CDR3 spans 14 amino acids. V trimming: 5 bases; J trimming: 5 bases; junction bases outside the gene matches: 6. The CDR3 reads CASSEQGAGTEAFF. CDR3 nucleotides: TGTGCCAGCAGCGAACAGGGGGCAGGAACTGAAGCTTTCTTT.

The chain links TRBV2 to TRBJ1-1; D is unclear. The CDR3 runs to 10 residues. Germline V gene sequence: CDR1 SNHLY, CDR2 FYNNEI. V shed 7 bases and J shed 5 bases, with 5 bases lying between them. The CDR3 DNA sequence: TGTGCCAGCACCGGGACTGAAGCTTTCTTT. Protein sequence: CASTGTEAFF.

The chain links TRBV11-2 to TRBJ1-6; tentative D call: TRBD1 (5 bases). Trimming removed 0 bases from V and 6 bases from J, with 12 bases in between. The CDR3 length is 16 residues. Germline assignment: CDR1 SGHAT and CDR2 FQNNGV. CDR3 DNA: TGTGCCAGCAGCTTAGATGGGGTGGGGGGTAATTCACCCCTCCACTTT. This sequence encodes CASSLDGVGGNSPLHF.